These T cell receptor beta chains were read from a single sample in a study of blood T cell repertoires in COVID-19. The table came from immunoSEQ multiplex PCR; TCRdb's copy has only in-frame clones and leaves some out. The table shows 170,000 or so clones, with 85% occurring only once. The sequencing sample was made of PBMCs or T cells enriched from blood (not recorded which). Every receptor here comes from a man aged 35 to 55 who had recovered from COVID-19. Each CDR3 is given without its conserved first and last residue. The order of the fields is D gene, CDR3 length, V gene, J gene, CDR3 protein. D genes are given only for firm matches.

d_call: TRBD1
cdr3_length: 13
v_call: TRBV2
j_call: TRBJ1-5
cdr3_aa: ASSVGQGAGQPQH

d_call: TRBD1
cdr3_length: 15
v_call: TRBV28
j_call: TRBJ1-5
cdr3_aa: ASTKDRGQTSNQPQH

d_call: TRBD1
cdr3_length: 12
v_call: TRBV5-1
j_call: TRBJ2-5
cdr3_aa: ASSSQGAGETQY

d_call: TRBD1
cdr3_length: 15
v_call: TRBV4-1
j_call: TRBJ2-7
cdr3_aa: ASSQLSPGQGFDEQY

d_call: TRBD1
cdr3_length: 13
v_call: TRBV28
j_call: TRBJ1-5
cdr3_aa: ASSKRGQDNQPQH

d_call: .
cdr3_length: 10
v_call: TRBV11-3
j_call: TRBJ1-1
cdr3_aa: ASSPGRDEAF

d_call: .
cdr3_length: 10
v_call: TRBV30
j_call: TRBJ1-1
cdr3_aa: AWRAPTAEAF

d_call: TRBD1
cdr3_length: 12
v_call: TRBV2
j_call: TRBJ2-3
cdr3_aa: ANNRGLGTDTQY

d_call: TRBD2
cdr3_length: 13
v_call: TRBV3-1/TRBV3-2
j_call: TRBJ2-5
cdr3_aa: ASSQGAPGGETQY

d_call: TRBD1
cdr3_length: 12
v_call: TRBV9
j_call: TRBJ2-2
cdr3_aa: ASSVTGVTGELF

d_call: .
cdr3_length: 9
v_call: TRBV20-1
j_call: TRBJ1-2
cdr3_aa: SAQGSYGYT

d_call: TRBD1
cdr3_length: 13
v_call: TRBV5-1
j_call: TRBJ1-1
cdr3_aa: ASSSQGARNTEAF

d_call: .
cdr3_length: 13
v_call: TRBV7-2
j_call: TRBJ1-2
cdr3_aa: ASSRLASESYGYT

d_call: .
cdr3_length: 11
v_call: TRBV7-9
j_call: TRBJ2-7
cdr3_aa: ASSPPGINEQY

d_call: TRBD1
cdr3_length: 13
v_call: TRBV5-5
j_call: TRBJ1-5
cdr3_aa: ASSSYRDREQPQH

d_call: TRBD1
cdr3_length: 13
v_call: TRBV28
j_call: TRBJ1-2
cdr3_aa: ASSYPTGSNYGYT

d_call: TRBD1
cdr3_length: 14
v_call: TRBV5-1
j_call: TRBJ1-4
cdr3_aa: ASSWRTGRDNEKLF

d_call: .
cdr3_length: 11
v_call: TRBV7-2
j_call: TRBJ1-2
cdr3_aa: ASSLRGGFGYT

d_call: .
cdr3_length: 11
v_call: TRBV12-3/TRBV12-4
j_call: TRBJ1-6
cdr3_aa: ASSLGRDSPLH

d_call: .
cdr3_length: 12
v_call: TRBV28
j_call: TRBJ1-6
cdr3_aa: ASSLLKGYSPLH

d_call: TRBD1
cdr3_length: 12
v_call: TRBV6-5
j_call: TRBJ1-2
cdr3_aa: ASSPTGGDYGYT

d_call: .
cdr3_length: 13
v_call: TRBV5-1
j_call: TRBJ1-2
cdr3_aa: ASSWGSGHPYGYT

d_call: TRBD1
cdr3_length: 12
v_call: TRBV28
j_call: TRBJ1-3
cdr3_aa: ATVQGATGNTIY

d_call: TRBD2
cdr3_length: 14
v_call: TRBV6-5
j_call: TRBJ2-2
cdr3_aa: ASSYSTSGSTGELF

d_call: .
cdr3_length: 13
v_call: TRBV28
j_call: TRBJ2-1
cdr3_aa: ASTLGQGLYNEQF

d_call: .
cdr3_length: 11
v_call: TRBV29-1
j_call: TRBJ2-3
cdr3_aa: SVEGIPVDTQY

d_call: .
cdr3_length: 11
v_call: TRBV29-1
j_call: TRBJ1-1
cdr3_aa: SVEPSPGTEAF

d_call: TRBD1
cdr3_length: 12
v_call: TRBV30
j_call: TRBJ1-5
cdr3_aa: AWSGGQGDQPQH

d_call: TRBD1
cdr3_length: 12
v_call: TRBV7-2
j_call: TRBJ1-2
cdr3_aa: ASSTDTGARGYT

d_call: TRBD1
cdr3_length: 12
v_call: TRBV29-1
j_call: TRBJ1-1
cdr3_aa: SVDGGTQGSEAF

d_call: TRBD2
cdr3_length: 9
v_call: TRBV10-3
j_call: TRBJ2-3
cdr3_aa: AAGGGDTQY

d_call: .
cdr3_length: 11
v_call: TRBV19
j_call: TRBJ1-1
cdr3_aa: ASRPPLSTEAF

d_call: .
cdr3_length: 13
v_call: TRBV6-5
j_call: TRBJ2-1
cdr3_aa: ASSYRRSGSNEQF

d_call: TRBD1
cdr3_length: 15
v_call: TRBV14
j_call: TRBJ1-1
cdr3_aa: ASKPGTGASWGTEAF

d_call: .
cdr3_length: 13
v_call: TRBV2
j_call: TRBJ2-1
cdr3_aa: ASRRTGYSYNEQF

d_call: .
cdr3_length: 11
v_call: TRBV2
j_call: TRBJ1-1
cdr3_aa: ASRFAGNTEAF

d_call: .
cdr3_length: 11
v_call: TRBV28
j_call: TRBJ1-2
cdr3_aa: ASSSDRNYGYT

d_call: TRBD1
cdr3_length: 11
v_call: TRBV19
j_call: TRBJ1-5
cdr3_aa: ASRTGEVQPQH

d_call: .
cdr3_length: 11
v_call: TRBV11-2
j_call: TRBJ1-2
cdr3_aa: ASSVSGAWGYT

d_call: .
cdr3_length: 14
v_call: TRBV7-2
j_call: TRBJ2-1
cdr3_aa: ASSLGAGLPFNEQF

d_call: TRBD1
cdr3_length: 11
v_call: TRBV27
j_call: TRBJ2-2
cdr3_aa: ASSKGGPGELF

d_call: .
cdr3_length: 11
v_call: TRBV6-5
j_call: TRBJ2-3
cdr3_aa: ASGELSTDTQY

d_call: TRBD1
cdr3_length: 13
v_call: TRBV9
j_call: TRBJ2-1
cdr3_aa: ASSVDRGLLNEQF

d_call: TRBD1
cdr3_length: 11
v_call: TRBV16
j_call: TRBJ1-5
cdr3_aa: ASSQRGHMPQH

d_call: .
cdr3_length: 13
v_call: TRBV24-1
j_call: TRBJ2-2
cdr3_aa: ATSGIQGPTGELF

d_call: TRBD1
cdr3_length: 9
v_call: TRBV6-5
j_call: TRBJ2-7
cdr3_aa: ASDRGREQY